This T cell receptor beta chain was identified in a study of metastatic and nonmetastatic thyroid tumors. Every patient underwent thyroid surgery untreated. CDR1 and CDR2 from the germline V gene are MNHEY and SMNVEV (reference sequence). This CDR3 comprises 15 residues. On this clone itself: The junction departs from the called germline gene at one end, perhaps through a read error.

TCRdb re-called clones via MiXCR from the PCR reads. This table holds 30,000 to 35,000 clones, roughly 15% found once. Sample: blood. The chain combines TRBV27 with TRBJ2-2; a weak D match, TRBD2 (5 bases). The sequence was collected from a female donor with papillary thyroid cancer or a benign thyroid nodule (not recorded which). Some clones in this sample may be carry-over from other donors' samples. Here the CDR3 reads CASSLSSVWCRGAVF. Here the CDR3 DNA reads TGTGCCAGCAGTTTATCCAGTGTTTGGTGCCGGGGAGCTGTTTTT.